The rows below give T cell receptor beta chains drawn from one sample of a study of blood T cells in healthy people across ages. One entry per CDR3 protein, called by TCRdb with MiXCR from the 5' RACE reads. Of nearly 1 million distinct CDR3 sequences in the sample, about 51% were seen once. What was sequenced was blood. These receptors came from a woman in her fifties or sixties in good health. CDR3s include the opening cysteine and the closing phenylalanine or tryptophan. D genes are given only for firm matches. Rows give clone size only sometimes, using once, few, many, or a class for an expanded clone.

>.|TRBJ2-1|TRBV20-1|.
CSPIAEQFF
TGCAGTCCGATTGCTGAGCAGTTCTTC
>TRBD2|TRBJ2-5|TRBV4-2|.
CASSHLGTSGNQETQYF
TGTGCCAGCAGCCACCTCGGGACTAGCGGGAACCAAGAGACCCAGTACTTC
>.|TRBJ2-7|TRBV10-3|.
CAVSTTGRVRSYEQYF
TGTGCCGTCAGTACCACCGGACGGGTAAGGAGCTACGAGCAGTACTTC
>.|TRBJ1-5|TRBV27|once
CASSSGQGYGPQHF
TGTGCCAGCAGTTCAGGGCAAGGATACGGGCCCCAGCATTTT
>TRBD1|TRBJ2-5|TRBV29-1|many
CSVETGPGETQYF
TGCAGCGTCGAGACAGGGCCGGGGGAGACCCAGTACTTC
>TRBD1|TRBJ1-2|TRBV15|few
CATSREGTGPFDYGYTF
TGTGCCACCAGCAGAGAAGGGACAGGGCCATTCGACTATGGCTACACCTTC
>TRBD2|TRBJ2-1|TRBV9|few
CASSVGLAEYNEQFF
TGTGCCAGCAGCGTAGGACTAGCGGAGTACAATGAGCAGTTCTTC
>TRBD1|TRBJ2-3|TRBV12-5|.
CASAQGQGAGTDTQYF
TGTGCTAGTGCCCAGGGACAGGGGGCAGGCACAGATACGCAGTATTTT
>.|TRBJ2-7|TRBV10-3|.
CAISEDILGYEQYF
TGTGCCATCAGTGAGGATATCTTGGGGTACGAGCAGTACTTC
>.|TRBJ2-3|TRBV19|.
CASSNMKSTDTQYF
TGTGCCAGTAGTAATATGAAAAGCACAGATACGCAGTATTTT
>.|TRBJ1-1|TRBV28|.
CAGSSPADSENTEAFF
TGTGCCGGCAGTTCCCCCGCGGACTCGGAGAACACTGAAGCTTTCTTT
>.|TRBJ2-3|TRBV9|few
CASSSRHISTDTQYF
TGTGCCAGCAGCTCAAGACATATTAGCACAGATACGCAGTATTTT
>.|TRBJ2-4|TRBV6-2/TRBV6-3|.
CASSGGGAKNIQYF
TGTGCCAGCTCTGGAGGGGGGGCCAAAAACATTCAGTACTTC